This TCR beta chain is drawn from a study of response to subunit inactivated influenza vaccine. Regarding the study as a whole: The authors offered the suggestion that each seasonal influenza vaccination recruits few new T cells.

The CDR3 extends over 17 amino acids. V lost 4 bases and J lost 5; bases outside the gene matches: 10. The germline gives CDR1 SGHVS, CDR2 FQNEAQ. TCRdb recomputed calls from the RT-PCR reads with MiXCR, one row per CDR3 protein. Among 560,000 or so distinct CDR3 sequences listed, approximately 7.6% were seen once. As concerns this clonotype: Its antigen is currently unknown.

Sample: PBMCs from blood, taken around 25 months after vaccination. This chain connects TRBV7-8 to TRBJ2-1; 11 nucleotides agree with TRBD2. This TCR derives from a man aged 45 to 70 who received an inactivated influenza vaccine. The CDR3 loop is CASSSRLAGINNNEQFF. The CDR3 bases are TGTGCCAGCAGCTCCAGACTAGCGGGAATTAATAACAATGAGCAGTTCTTC.